These 8 T cell receptor beta chains were sequenced from one sample in a study of blood T cell repertoires in COVID-19. TCRdb's table, derived via immunoSEQ multiplex PCR, lists solely in-frame clones and lacks some. The sample consists of 130,000 or so clones, about 88% of them appearing once. The specimen sequenced was PBMCs or T cells enriched from blood (not recorded which). The origin of the receptors is a man between 40 and 49 years old with acute COVID-19.

This clone was found a few times. This chain connects TRBV18 to TRBJ1-1; D gene uncertain. Germline V gives CDR1 KGHSH, CDR2 LQKENI. CDR3 length: 13 residues. V lost 1 base and J lost 4, with 7 bases in between. The CDR3 loop is CASSPLGGTEAFF. The DNA of the CDR3 is TGTGCCAGCTCACCACTCGGTGGCACTGAAGCTTTCTTT.

The chain employs TRBV24-1 and TRBJ2-7; 8 bases are shared with TRBD1. The CDR3 is 14 residues long. After removal of 4 bases from V and 6 bases from J, the junction contained 7 bases not matched to a gene. The V gene's germline CDR1 is KGHDR and CDR2 SFDVKD. The CDR3 DNA reads TGTGCCACCAGTGACGGACAGGGTGGGGGCGAGCAGTACTTC. It encodes CATSDGQGGGEQYF.

The chain has TRBV7-9 and TRBJ1-6, with D unresolved. This CDR3 is 11 amino acids long. Germline V gene lookup returns CDR1 SEHNR and CDR2 FQNEAQ (reference sequence). V was trimmed by 6 bases and J by 7 bases, leaving 4 bases between them. CDR3 region: CASSQNSPLHF. CDR3 bases: TGTGCCAGCAGTCAAAATTCACCCCTCCACTTT.

This chain joins TRBV3-1 (or the pseudogene TRBV3-2) and TRBJ1-2, with 10 nucleotides matching TRBD1. Germline CDR1 reads LGHDT; CDR2 reads YNNKEL (reference sequence). After removal of 1 base from V and 6 bases from J, the junction contained 5 bases not matched to a gene. The CDR3 covers 15 residues. The CDR3 spells CASSQADRGRDGYTF. CDR3 sequence (DNA): TGTGCCAGCAGCCAAGCCGACAGGGGGCGTGATGGCTACACCTTC.

The chain recombines TRBV29-1 with TRBJ1-2; 10 bases are a match to TRBD1. J lost 8 bases, V lost 7 bases, and 16 bases had no gene match. This CDR3 is built from 15 residues. Germline V gene lookup returns CDR1 SQVTM and CDR2 ANQGSEA. CDR3 region: CSADPEGTGEKGYTF. CDR3 nucleotides: TGCAGCGCCGACCCTGAAGGGACAGGGGAGAAAGGCTACACCTTC. Complete variable domain (other parts from reference TRBV29-1 and TRBJ1-2): SAVISQKPSRDICQRGTSLTIQCQVDSQVTMMFWYRQQPGQSLTLIATANQGSEATYESGFVIDKFPISRPNLTFSTLTVSNMSPEDSSIYLCSADPEGTGEKGYTFGSGTRLTVV.

The V gene is TRBV5-1, the J gene TRBJ2-1; 10 positions match TRBD2. Germline CDR1 SGHRS, CDR2 YFSETQ. Trimming took 4 bases from V and 3 from J; bases not matched to a gene: 7. The CDR3 length is 16 residues. For the CDR3, the DNA is TGCGCCAGCAGCCTGGACGCTAGCGGGGGCTACAATGAGCAGTTCTTC. Translation gives CASSLDASGGYNEQFF.

This clone was found once. This sequence joins TRBV28 and TRBJ2-7; D possibly corresponds to TRBD2 (6 bases). Trimming left V 7 bases short and J 6 bases short, with 16 bases between. The CDR3 loop spans 13 amino acids. From germline, CDR1 is MDHEN and CDR2 SYDVKM. CDR3 region: CASTPGGRGEQYF. CDR3 DNA: TGTGCCAGCACCCCCGGAGGGCGAGGCGAGCAGTACTTC.

This clone was recorded once. The genes are TRBV12-3 or TRBV12-4 and TRBJ2-7; D is uncertain. V lost 3 bases, J lost 3 bases, and 9 bases lay in between. The CDR3 is 13 residues long. CDR3: CASSFRLYYEQYF. Written as DNA, the CDR3 is TGTGCCAGCAGTTTTCGTCTGTACTACGAGCAGTACTTC.